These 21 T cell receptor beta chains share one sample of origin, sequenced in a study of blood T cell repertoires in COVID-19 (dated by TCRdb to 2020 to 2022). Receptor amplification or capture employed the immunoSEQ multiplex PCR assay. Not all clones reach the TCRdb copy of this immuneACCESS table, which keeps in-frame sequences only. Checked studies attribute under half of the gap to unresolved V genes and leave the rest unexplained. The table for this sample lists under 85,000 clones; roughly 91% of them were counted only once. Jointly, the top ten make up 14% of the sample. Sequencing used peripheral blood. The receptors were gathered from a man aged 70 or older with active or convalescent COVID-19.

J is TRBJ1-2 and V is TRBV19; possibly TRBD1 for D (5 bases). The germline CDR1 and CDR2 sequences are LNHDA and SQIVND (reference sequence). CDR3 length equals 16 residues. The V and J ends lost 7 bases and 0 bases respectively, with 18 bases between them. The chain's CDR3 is CASKTGGMSSNYGYTF. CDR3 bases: TGTGCCAGTAAGACCGGGGGGATGTCTTCTAACTATGGCTACACCTTC.

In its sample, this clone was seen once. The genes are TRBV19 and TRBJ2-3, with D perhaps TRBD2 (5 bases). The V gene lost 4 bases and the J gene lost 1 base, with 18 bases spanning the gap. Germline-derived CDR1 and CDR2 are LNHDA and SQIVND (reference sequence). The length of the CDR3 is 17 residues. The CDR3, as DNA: TGTGCCAGTAGTAGGAGCCCGGGAAGTGGGGGCACAGATACGCAGTATTTT. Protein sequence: CASSRSPGSGGTDTQYF.

The CDR3 here is CASSPTGTSSYNSPLHF. CDR3 DNA: TGTGCCAGCTCCCCCACCGGGACAAGCTCCTATAATTCACCCCTCCACTTT. The chain uses TRBV18 and TRBJ1-6; possibly TRBD1 for D (6 bases). CDR3 length: 17 amino acids. Germline CDR1 and CDR2: KGHSH and LQKENI. The ends were cut back, 6 bases at V and 0 bases at J, with 15 bases in the middle.

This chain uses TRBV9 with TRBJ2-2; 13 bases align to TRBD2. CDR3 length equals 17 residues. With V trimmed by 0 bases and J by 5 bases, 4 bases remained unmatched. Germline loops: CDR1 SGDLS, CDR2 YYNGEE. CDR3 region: CASSVAPGLAGTGELFF. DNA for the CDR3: TGTGCCAGCAGCGTAGCCCCGGGACTAGCGGGAACCGGGGAGCTGTTTTTT.

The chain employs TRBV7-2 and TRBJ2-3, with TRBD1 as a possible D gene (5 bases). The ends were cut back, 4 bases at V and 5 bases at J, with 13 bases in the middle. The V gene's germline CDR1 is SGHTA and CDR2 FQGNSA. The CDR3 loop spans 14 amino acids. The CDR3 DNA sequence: TGTGCCAGCAGCTCGCAGGGTTGGGGAGATACGCAGTATTTT. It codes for CASSSQGWGDTQYF.

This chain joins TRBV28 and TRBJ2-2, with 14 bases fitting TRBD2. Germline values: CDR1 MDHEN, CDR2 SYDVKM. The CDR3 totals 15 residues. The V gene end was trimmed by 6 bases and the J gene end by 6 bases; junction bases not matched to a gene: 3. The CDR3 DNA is TGTGCCAGCAGCGCGACTAGCGGGAGGGCCGGGGAGCTGTTTTTT. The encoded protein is CASSATSGRAGELFF.

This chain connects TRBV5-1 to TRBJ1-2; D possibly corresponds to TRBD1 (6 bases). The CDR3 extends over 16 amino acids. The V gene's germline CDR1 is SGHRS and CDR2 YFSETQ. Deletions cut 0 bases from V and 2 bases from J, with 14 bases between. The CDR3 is CASSLEQGNQNYGYTF. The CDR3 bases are TGCGCCAGCAGCTTGGAACAGGGAAACCAGAACTATGGCTACACCTTC.

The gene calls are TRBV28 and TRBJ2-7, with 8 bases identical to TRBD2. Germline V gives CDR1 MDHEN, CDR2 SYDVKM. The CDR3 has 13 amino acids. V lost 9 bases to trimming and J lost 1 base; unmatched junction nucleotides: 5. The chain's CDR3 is CASCSGASYEQYF. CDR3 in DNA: TGTGCCAGTTGTAGCGGGGCATCCTACGAGCAGTACTTC.

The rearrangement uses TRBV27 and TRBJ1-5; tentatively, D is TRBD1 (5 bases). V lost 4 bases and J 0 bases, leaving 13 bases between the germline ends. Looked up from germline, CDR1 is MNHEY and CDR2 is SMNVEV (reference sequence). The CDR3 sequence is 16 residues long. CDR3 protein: CASSSLGLNSNQPQHF. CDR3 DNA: TGTGCCAGCAGTTCCTTGGGACTCAATAGCAATCAGCCCCAGCATTTT.

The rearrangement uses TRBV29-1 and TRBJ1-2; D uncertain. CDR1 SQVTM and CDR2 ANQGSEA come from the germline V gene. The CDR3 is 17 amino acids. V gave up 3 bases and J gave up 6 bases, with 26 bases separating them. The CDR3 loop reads CSVDPNSGRTGYHGYTF. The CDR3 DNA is TGCAGCGTTGATCCGAACTCCGGACGGACGGGATACCATGGCTACACCTTC.

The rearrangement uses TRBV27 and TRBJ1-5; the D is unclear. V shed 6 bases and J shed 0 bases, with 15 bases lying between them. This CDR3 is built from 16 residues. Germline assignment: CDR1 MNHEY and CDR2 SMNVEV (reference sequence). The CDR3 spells CASSTQVTYSNQPQHF. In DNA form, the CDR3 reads TGTGCCAGCAGCACTCAGGTTACATATAGCAATCAGCCCCAGCATTTT.

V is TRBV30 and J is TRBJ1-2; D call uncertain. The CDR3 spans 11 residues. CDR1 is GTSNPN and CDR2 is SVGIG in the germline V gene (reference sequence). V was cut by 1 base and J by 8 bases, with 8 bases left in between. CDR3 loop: CAWSARMGYTF. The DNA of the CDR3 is TGTGCCTGGAGTGCGAGAATGGGCTACACCTTC. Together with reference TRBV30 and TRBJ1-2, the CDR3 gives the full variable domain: SQTIHQWPATLVQPVGSPLSLECTVEGTSNPNLYWYRQAAGRGLQLLFYSVGIGQISSEVPQNLSASRPQDRQFILSSKKLLLSDSGFYLCAWSARMGYTFGSGTRLTVV.

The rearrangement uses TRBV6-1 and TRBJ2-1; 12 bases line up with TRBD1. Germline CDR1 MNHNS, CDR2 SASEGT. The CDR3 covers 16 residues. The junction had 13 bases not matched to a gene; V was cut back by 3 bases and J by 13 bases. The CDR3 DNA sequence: TGTGCCAGCAGTGAGACACGGGACAGGGGGCGGTTCCCACAGTTCTTC. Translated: CASSETRDRGRFPQFF.

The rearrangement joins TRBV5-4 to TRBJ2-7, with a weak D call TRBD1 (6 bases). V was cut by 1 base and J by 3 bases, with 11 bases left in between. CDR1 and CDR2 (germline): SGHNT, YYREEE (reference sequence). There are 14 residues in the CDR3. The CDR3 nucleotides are TGTGCCAGCAGCTTGTACGAAGGGGGCTACGAGCAGTACTTC. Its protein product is CASSLYEGGYEQYF. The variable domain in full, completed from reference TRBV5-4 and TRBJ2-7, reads ETGVTQSPTHLIKTRGQQVTLRCSSQSGHNTVSWYQQALGQGPQFIFQYYREEENGRGNFPPRFSGLQFPNYSSELNVNALELDDSALYLCASSLYEGGYEQYFGPGTRLTVT.

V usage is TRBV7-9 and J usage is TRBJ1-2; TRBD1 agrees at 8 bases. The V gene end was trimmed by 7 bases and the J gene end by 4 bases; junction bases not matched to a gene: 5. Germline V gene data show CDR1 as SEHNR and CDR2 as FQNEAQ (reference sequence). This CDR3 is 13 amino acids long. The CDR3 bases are TGTGCCAGCACAACAGGGGGGTTCTATGGCTACACCTTC. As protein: CASTTGGFYGYTF.

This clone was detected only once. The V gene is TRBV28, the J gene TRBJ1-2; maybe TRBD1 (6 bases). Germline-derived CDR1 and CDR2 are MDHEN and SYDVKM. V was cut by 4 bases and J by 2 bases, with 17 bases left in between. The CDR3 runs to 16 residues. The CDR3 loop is CASSSGGGVGNYGYTF. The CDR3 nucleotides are TGTGCCAGCAGTTCAGGTGGGGGCGTTGGGAACTATGGCTACACCTTC.

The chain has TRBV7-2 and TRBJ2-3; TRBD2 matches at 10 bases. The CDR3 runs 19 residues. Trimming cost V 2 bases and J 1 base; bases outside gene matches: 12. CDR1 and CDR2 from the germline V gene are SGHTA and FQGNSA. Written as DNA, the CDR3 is TGTGCCAGCAGCTTAAACCCCGTGGCTAGCGGGAGAGGCACAGATACGCAGTATTTT. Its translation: CASSLNPVASGRGTDTQYF. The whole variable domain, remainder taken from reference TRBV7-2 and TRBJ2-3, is GAGVSQSPSNKVTEKGKDVELRCDPISGHTALYWYRQSLGQGLEFLIYFQGNSAPDKSGLPSDRFSAERTGGSVSTLTIQRTQQEDSAVYLCASSLNPVASGRGTDTQYFGPGTRLTVL.

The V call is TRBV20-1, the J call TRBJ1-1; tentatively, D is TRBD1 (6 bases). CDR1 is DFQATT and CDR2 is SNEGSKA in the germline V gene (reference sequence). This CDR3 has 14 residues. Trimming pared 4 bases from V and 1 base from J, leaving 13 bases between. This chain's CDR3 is CSAIEYRANTEAFF. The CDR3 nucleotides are TGCAGTGCTATTGAATACAGGGCGAACACTGAAGCTTTCTTT.

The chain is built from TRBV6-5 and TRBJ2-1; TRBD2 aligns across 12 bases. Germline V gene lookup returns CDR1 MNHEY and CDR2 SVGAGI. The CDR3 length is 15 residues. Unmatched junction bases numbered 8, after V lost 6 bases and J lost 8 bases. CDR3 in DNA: TGTGCCAGCAGCGACCAGACTAGCGGGAGCGATGAGCAGTTCTTC. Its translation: CASSDQTSGSDEQFF.

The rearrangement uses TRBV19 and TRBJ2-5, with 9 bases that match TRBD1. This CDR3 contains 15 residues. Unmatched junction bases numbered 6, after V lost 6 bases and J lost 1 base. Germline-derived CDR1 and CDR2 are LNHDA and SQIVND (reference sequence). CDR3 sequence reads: CASRGWGQGQETQYF. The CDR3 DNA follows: TGTGCCAGTAGGGGGTGGGGACAGGGCCAAGAGACCCAGTACTTC.

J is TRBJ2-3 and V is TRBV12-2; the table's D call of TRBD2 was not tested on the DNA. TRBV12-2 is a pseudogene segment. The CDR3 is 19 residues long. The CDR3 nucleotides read TGTGCAAGTCGACTGGTACCGCGGGAGGGCCCCTTCGACACAGATACGCAGTATTTT. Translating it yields CASRLVPREGPFDTDTQYF.